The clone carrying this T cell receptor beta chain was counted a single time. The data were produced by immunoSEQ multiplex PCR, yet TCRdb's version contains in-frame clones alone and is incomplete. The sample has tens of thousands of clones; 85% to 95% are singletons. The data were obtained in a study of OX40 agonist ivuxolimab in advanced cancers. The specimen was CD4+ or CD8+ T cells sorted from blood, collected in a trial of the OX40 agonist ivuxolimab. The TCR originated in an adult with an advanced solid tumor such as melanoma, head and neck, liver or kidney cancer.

The CDR3 bases are TGTGCCAGCAGCTTAGGGGACAGGGGGCTCCCTGGAAACACCATATATTTT. This gives the protein CASSLGDRGLPGNTIYF. The chain employs TRBV7-2 and TRBJ1-3, with 12 bases fitting TRBD1. Trimming took 1 base from V and 2 from J; bases not matched to a gene: 3. Germline V gene data show CDR1 as SGHTA and CDR2 as FQGNSA. This CDR3 comprises 17 residues. Based on the CDR3 plus reference TRBV7-2 and TRBJ1-3, the full variable domain is GAGVSQSPSNKVTEKGKDVELRCDPISGHTALYWYRQSLGQGLEFLIYFQGNSAPDKSGLPSDRFSAERTGGSVSTLTIQRTQQEDSAVYLCASSLGDRGLPGNTIYFGEGSWLTVV.